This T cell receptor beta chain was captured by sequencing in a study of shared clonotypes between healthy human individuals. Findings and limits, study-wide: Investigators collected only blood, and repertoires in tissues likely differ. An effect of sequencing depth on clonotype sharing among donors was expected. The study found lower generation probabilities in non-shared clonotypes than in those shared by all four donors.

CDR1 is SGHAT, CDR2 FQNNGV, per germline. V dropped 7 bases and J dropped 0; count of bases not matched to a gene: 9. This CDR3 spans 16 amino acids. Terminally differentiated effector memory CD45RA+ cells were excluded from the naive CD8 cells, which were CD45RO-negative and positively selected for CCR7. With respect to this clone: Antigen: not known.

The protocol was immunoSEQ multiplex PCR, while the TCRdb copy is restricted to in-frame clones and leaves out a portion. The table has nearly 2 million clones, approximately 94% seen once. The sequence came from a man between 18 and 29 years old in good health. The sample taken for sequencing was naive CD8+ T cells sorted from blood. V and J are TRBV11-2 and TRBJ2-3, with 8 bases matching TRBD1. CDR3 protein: CASTIGQGWSTDTQYF. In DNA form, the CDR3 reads TGTGCCAGCACCATTGGACAGGGCTGGAGCACAGATACGCAGTATTTT.